This record concerns one T cell receptor beta chain sequence. Trimming stripped 4 bases from V and 2 bases from J, with 11 bases between. Germline CDR1 and CDR2: LNHDA and SQIVND (reference sequence). There are 15 residues in the CDR3. Under the authors' procedure: Amplified reference gene primers provided the basis for estimating nucleated cell counts. Measured with immunoSEQ multiplex PCR; TCRdb has only the in-frame clones, and not every one. The V and J calls and clone size come from that table; D and trimming were worked out from the DNA. The sample has fewer than 250,000 clones, more than 85% seen once. The data were taken from a study of blood T cell repertoires in COVID-19. For the study at large: Sources were T cells, B-cell-depleted T cells, or PBMCs; the material itself was cDNA or gDNA.

The material sequenced was peripheral blood. This TCR derives from a man aged 35-49 years with acute or convalescent COVID-19. V usage is TRBV19 and J usage is TRBJ2-2; D gene uncertain. The chain's CDR3 is CASSTQVVNTGELFF. As DNA, the CDR3 is TGTGCCAGTAGTACCCAGGTGGTAAACACCGGGGAGCTGTTTTTT.